The text below deals with one T cell receptor beta chain. Its antigen is currently unknown. This record comes from a study of T cells in Graves' hyperthyroidism and ophthalmopathy. Fresh peripheral blood, under 13 ml, yielded the PBMCs. Amplification of TCR beta CDR3 regions used RNA as the template. An initial round of RT-PCR targeting the TCR CDR3 relied on the HTBI primer set. Via MiXCR, TCRdb re-called the multiplex PCR reads, giving one row per CDR3 protein. The data hold about 590,000 distinct CDR3 sequences, with 15% to 19% observed a single time. V trimming: 4 bases; J trimming: 4 bases; junction bases outside the gene matches: 5. CDR1 and CDR2 from the germline V gene are MNHEY and SVGAGI. CDR3 length: 14 residues. Findings and limits, study-wide: Blood samples included most of the expanded thyroid clonotypes exceeding 0.001. Patients with ophthalmopathy were separated from those with stable hyperthyroidism by a 13 V-J model. Ophthalmopathy was predicted by the model a median of approximately 6.6 months ahead of onset.

The material sequenced was blood. This TCR derives from a woman aged 25 to 39 with Graves' hyperthyroidism. The rearrangement uses TRBV6-5 and TRBJ2-7; 9 bases fit TRBD1. CDR3 protein: CASSSMDRGYEQYF. The CDR3 nucleotides are TGTGCCAGCAGTTCAATGGACAGGGGTTACGAGCAGTACTTC.